The clone carrying this T cell receptor beta chain occurred many times. Its antigen is currently unknown. With two-round multiplex PCR, TCR beta CDR3 sequences were amplified from genomic DNA. First-round PCR amplification was performed with primers specific to each TRBV and TRBJ gene. TCRdb recomputed calls from the multiplex PCR reads with MiXCR, one row per CDR3 protein. Here the sample spans about 31,000 distinct CDR3 sequences, about 29% being singletons. This entry comes from a study of prognosis after radiotherapy for stage I lung cancer. Across the whole study: In this cohort, every patient with non-small cell lung cancer was regarded as medically inoperable.

Broader study findings: It is unknown whether the expanded TCR clones recognize the tumor.

The V and J ends lost 3 bases and 4 bases respectively, with 13 bases between them. There are 14 residues in the CDR3. CDR1 and CDR2 from the germline V gene are SGHDT and YYEEEE. The J gene is TRBJ2-5, the V gene TRBV5-6; possible D gene TRBD1, 5 bases. The receptor was derived from a donor at least 50 years old with non-small cell lung cancer. This sample comprised PBMCs, obtained before or after stereotactic body radiation therapy (not recorded which). The CDR3 coding sequence is TGTGCCAGCAGCTCGTCAGGGTTGGGAGAGACCCAGTACTTC. The encoded protein is CASSSSGLGETQYF.